These 7 T cell receptor beta chains came from one sample sequenced in a study of cytomegalovirus exposure and HLA in healthy donors. This PCR relied on a set of 60 Vbeta primers and 13 Jbeta primers. Libraries were prepared by immunoSEQ multiplex PCR; TCRdb keeps only in-frame clonotypes and omits some of them. The sample records about 250,000 clones, roughly 85% being singletons. Material for sequencing was PBMCs. The receptors here all came from a girl aged 2-10 years in good health and CMV-seronegative.

This rearrangement joins TRBV5-1 to TRBJ1-2; TRBD1 matches at 7 bases. The CDR3 spans 16 residues. V shed 3 bases and J 3 bases; nucleotides not matched to a gene: 11. Germline CDR1 and CDR2: SGHRS and YFSETQ. The CDR3: CASSSMPRGRDYGYTF. DNA of the CDR3: TGCGCCAGCAGCTCAATGCCCAGGGGGAGAGACTATGGCTACACCTTC.

The CDR3 here is CASSLGRSEGTAEQYF. The DNA of the CDR3 is TGTGCCAGCAGCTTAGGACGGTCGGAGGGGACGGCCGAGCAGTACTTC. The rearrangement uses TRBV7-9 and TRBJ2-7; D possibly corresponds to TRBD2 (6 bases). This CDR3 is 16 amino acids long. V was trimmed by 1 base and J by 6 bases, leaving 19 bases between them. Germline V gives CDR1 SEHNR, CDR2 FQNEAQ (reference sequence).

As to this clone: One junction end does not reproduce the germline sequence, and a read error may be involved. The gene calls are TRBV7-9 and TRBJ1-4, with 7 bases identical to TRBD1. Germline lookup yields CDR1 SEHNR and CDR2 FQNEAQ (reference sequence). This CDR3 comprises 18 residues. CDR3 loop: CSSSLSHLRDRTNEKLFF. The CDR3 DNA is TGTTCCAGCAGCTTATCCCACCTCCGGGACAGAACTAATGAAAAACTGTTTTTT.

The CDR3 DNA is TGTGCCAGCAGCCAAACCACGGGAACCAACACCGGGGAGCTGTTTTTT. It yields the protein CASSQTTGTNTGELFF. V is TRBV7-6 and J is TRBJ2-2; tentatively, D is TRBD2 (5 bases). V dropped 5 bases and J dropped 2 bases, with 15 bases sitting between them. Germline CDR1 and CDR2: SGHVS and FNYEAQ. The CDR3 runs to 16 residues. The whole variable domain, filled in from reference TRBV7-6 and TRBJ2-2, reads GAGVSQSPRYKVTKRGQDVALRCDPISGHVSLYWYRQALGQGPEFLTYFNYEAQQDKSGLPNDRFSAERPEGSISTLTIQRTEQRDSAMYRCASSQTTGTNTGELFFGEGSRLTVL.

In DNA form, the CDR3 reads TGTGCCAGCAGTGAATGGCGGGGGTATGCCGGGGAGCTGTTTTTT. Amino acid sequence: CASSEWRGYAGELFF. The chain employs TRBV2 and TRBJ2-2, with 7 nucleotides matching TRBD2. Losses at the gene ends were 2 bases for V and 6 bases for J; bases not matched to a gene: 6. Germline V lookup: CDR1 SNHLY, CDR2 FYNNEI. The CDR3 consists of 15 residues.

The chain has TRBV7-9 and TRBJ2-6; D ambiguous. Per the germline V gene, CDR1 is SEHNR and CDR2 is FQNEAQ (reference sequence). With 3 bases removed from V and 2 bases from J, the gap between germline ends came to 5 bases. This CDR3 contains 14 residues. Written as DNA, the CDR3 is TGTGCCAGCAGCTTGAGAACTGGGGCCAACGTCCTGACTTTC. The encoded protein is CASSLRTGANVLTF.

The gene calls are TRBV10-3 and TRBJ1-2, with TRBD1 as a possible D gene (5 bases). This CDR3 is 16 amino acids long. Trimming took 0 bases from V and 1 from J, leaving 12 bases between them. Germline CDR1 is ENHRY and CDR2 is SYGVKD. CDR3 region: CAISESRGRSNYGYTF. Here the CDR3 DNA reads TGTGCCATCAGTGAGTCAAGGGGCCGTAGTAACTATGGCTACACCTTC.